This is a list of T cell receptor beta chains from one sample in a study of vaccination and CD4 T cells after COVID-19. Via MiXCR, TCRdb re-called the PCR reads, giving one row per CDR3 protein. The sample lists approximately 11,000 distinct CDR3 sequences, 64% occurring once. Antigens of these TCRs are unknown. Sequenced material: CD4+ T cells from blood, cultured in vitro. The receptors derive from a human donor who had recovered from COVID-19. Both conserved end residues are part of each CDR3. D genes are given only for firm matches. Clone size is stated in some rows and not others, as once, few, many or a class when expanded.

TGTGCCAGCAGCTCGAGACAGGGGGCGGATCAGCCCCAGCATTTT	CASSSRQGADQPQHF	TRBV7-8	TRBD1	TRBJ1-5	-
TGTGCCAGCAGCTTAGGCGGCAGGGGGAACGGTGGCTACACCTTC	CASSLGGRGNGGYTF	TRBV7-6	TRBD1	TRBJ1-2	few
TGTGCCAGCGACCCCGGGGGTGGCACAGATACGCAGTATTTT	CASDPGGGTDTQYF	TRBV6-1	-	TRBJ2-3	-
TGTGCCAGCCAGGACAGGGATGGCAATCAGCCCCAGCATTTT	CASQDRDGNQPQHF	TRBV19	TRBD1	TRBJ1-5	-
TGCAGTGTAAAACGAGGGCCGGGGGCGAACACTGAAGCTTTCTTT	CSVKRGPGANTEAFF	TRBV20-1	-	TRBJ1-1	few
TGTGCCAGCAGAGCCGAATACAGAGCAGATACGCAGTATTTT	CASRAEYRADTQYF	TRBV11-2	-	TRBJ2-3	-
TGTGCCAGCAGTTACGCCTCTTACTATGGCTACACCTTC	CASSYASYYGYTF	TRBV6-5	-	TRBJ1-2	-
TGCGCCAGCAGCCAAGTTTTCGGGTATTCACCCCTCCACTTT	CASSQVFGYSPLHF	TRBV4-3	-	TRBJ1-6	-
TGTGCCAGTAGTCCCATGGACGGGATTAGTCTGTTTTTT	CASSPMDGISLFF	TRBV19	-	TRBJ1-4	-
TGTGCCACCAGCACTTTAGCGGGGCCCGGGGAGCTGTTTTTT	CATSTLAGPGELFF	TRBV15	TRBD2	TRBJ2-2	once
TGTGCCAGCAGCTTAGATGGGGCAGTAAATTCACCCCTCCACTTT	CASSLDGAVNSPLHF	TRBV7-9	-	TRBJ1-6	-
TGTGCCAGCAGTACTAGCGGGAGCTACAATGAGCAGTTCTTC	CASSTSGSYNEQFF	TRBV2	TRBD2	TRBJ2-1	few
TGTGCCAGCACCCTCGGACAGGGGGGTCTCTATCAGCCCCAGCATTTT	CASTLGQGGLYQPQHF	TRBV28	TRBD1	TRBJ1-5	-
TGTGCCAGCAGCCCTACGGGGGCCGGGGTCTCTGGAAACACCATATATTTT	CASSPTGAGVSGNTIYF	TRBV7-8	-	TRBJ1-3	-
TGTGCCAGCAGTGGGCCGGGCCACAGAGGGAGCACTGAAGCTTTCTTT	CASSGPGHRGSTEAFF	TRBV28	-	TRBJ1-1	-
TGTGCCAGCAGCTTGCAAGGAGGTTCTAGCACAGATACGCAGTATTTT	CASSLQGGSSTDTQYF	TRBV5-5	-	TRBJ2-3	-
TGTGCCAGCAGCTGGGCGAGAAGGGAGACCCAGTACTTC	CASSWARRETQYF	TRBV6-2/TRBV6-3	-	TRBJ2-5	once
TGTGCCAGCAGGGCAGGACAGTCTAATAATTCACCCCTCCACTTT	CASRAGQSNNSPLHF	TRBV6-1	-	TRBJ1-6	few
TGTGCCAGCAGTGAATTCTATGGCTACACCTTC	CASSEFYGYTF	TRBV6-1	-	TRBJ1-2	-
TGTGCCAGCAGCTTAGCGGGGGGCTCGGGTGGCTACACCTTC	CASSLAGGSGGYTF	TRBV7-2	-	TRBJ1-2	-
TGCGCCAGCAGCTTAGGGGGACTCCTCGGCTATAATTCACCCCTCCACTTT	CASSLGGLLGYNSPLHF	TRBV5-1	-	TRBJ1-6	once
TGTGCCATCAGTGGGGGACAGGGGGGCCCAAATTCACCCCTCCACTTT	CAISGGQGGPNSPLHF	TRBV10-3	TRBD1	TRBJ1-6	-
TGTGCCAGCAGTCCAGCAGGGACTAGCGGGAGACAAACCGGGGAGCTGTTTTTT	CASSPAGTSGRQTGELFF	TRBV27	TRBD2	TRBJ2-2	-
TGTGCCAGCAGCTCTCCAACAGGGCTGAACACTGAAGCTTTCTTT	CASSSPTGLNTEAFF	TRBV7-9	-	TRBJ1-1	once
TGTGCCACCAGCAGAGGAACAGGGAATGGCTACACCTTC	CATSRGTGNGYTF	TRBV15	-	TRBJ1-2	-
TGCAGTGCTTTACCTGAGACAGGTCCTCGAGGCAATGGCTACACCTTC	CSALPETGPRGNGYTF	TRBV20-1	-	TRBJ1-2	-
TGCGCCAGCAGCTTGGAGGGGTACTCTGGAAACACCATATATTTT	CASSLEGYSGNTIYF	TRBV5-1	-	TRBJ1-3	-
TGTGCCAGCGGGGTAATGCGGTTGTCTGAGACCCAGTACTTC	CASGVMRLSETQYF	TRBV5-4	-	TRBJ2-5	few
TGTGCCTGGAGTACGGGTAACTATGGCTACACCTTC	CAWSTGNYGYTF	TRBV30	-	TRBJ1-2	-
TGTGCCAGCAGCGCCGGACTTAACACCGGGGAGCTGTTTTTT	CASSAGLNTGELFF	TRBV11-3	-	TRBJ2-2	-